Reported below is one T cell receptor (beta chain). This entry belongs to a study of blood T cell repertoires in COVID-19. Study-wide background: Collection of acute and convalescent COVID-19 samples took place in the United States, Italy and Spain. Nucleic acid was either cDNA or gDNA, and it came from T cells, B-cell-depleted T cells, or PBMCs.

The authors' processing: Reference gene primers were amplified, and this amplification served to estimate nucleated cell counts. The repertoire was sequenced with immunoSEQ multiplex PCR; TCRdb's copy has only in-frame clones and lacks some. V, J and clone size are those of that table, while D and trimming were read from the DNA. This table holds tens of thousands of clones, 80% to 90% found once. V shed 4 bases and J shed 4 bases, with 17 bases lying between them. The germline gives CDR1 SGHRS, CDR2 YFSETQ. The CDR3 runs to 15 residues. The sequence was collected from a man aged 50-59 years with active COVID-19. This chain connects TRBV5-1 to TRBJ1-1; perhaps TRBD1 as D (6 bases). The sequenced sample consisted of peripheral blood. CDR3 nucleotide sequence: TGCGCCAGCAGCCAGCGACAGGTCCCTGGCACTGAAGCTTTCTTT. This encodes CASSQRQVPGTEAFF.